The next 18 T cell receptor beta chains were all read from a single sample in a study of blood T cells in healthy people across ages (dated by TCRdb to 2013 to 2016). The library was built by means of 5' RACE. Reads for this sample came from an Illumina HiSeq 2500. A second PCR of roughly 7 to 12 cycles was run with a J-beta primer mix and a sample-barcoded 5' primer. Using fastp trimming at Q25 and MiXCR clonotype assembly, TCRdb reanalyzed the public sequencing data and kept in-frame beta chains. Each entry is one CDR3 protein sequence, shown with its most common DNA and genes. This sample lists 910,000 or so distinct CDR3 sequences; about 51% were detected once. Of the sample, about a fifth is held by the ten largest clones. Sequences were obtained from blood. These receptors came from an older woman in good health.

This clonotype was recorded once. A much larger clone differs from this one at a single base, so this may be a read error. This rearrangement joins TRBV29-1 to TRBJ2-3; D might be TRBD1 or TRBD2, each matching 5 bases. Per germline, CDR1 SQVTM and CDR2 ANQGSEA. CDR3 length: 14 amino acids. Here the CDR3 DNA reads TGCAACGTTGCGGTCTGGGGGAGCACAGATACGCAGTATTTT. Amino acids: CNVAVWGSTDTQYF.

The chain has TRBV7-2 and TRBJ1-6, with a weak D call TRBD1 (6 bases). This CDR3 is built from 15 residues. Trimming shortened V by 7 bases and J by 10 bases, and 20 bases separated the two germline ends. Germline V CDR1 and CDR2: SGHTA, FQGNSA. CDR3 sequence reads: CASNPGQGIGSPLHF. CDR3 nucleotides: TGTGCCAGCAACCCGGGGCAGGGGATAGGGTCACCCCTCCACTTT.

This chain joins TRBV6-5 and TRBJ2-7; D unclear. The J call may be mistaken, given a closer DNA end match to TRBJ2-5. The germline CDR1 and CDR2 sequences are MNHEY and SVGAGI. The CDR3 sequence is 12 residues long. CDR3 loop: CASSSIEETQYF. The CDR3 nucleotides are TGTGCCAGCAGTTCAATAGAAGAGACCCAGTACTTC.

The rearrangement links TRBV2 to TRBJ2-3; 11 nucleotides align to TRBD2. CDR1 is SNHLY and CDR2 is FYNNEI in the germline V gene. V lost 6 bases to trimming and J lost 9 bases; unmatched junction nucleotides: 11. This CDR3 is built from 15 residues. This CDR3 is CASRSSGRAPATQYF. The CDR3 DNA sequence: TGTGCCAGCAGAAGTAGCGGGAGGGCCCCCGCCACGCAGTATTTT.

J is TRBJ2-7 and V is TRBV5-1; TRBD1 matches at 8 bases. Near its end, the DNA agrees better with TRBJ2-5, so the J call may be wrong. The CDR3 has 15 residues. The germline V gene has CDR1 SGHRS and CDR2 YFSETQ. CDR3 nucleotide sequence: TGCGCCAGCAGCCGAAGACAGGGGAAGGAGGAGACCCAGTACTTC. Translation gives CASSRRQGKEETQYF.

The chain uses TRBV14 and TRBJ2-7; 7 bases agree with TRBD2. Germline V gene data show CDR1 as SGHDN and CDR2 as FVKESK. This CDR3 contains 14 residues. J gave up 7 bases and V 8 bases, and 14 bases lay outside the gene matches. The CDR3 region has the DNA TGTGCCAGCTCGCTGGGAGGGAATACGTGGGAGCAGTACTTC. It is translated as CASSLGGNTWEQYF. Combining the CDR3 with reference TRBV14 and TRBJ2-7 gives the whole variable domain EAGVTQFPSHSVIEKGQTVTLRCDPISGHDNLYWYRRVMGKEIKFLLHFVKESKQDESGMPNNRFLAERTGGTYSTLKVQPAELEDSGVYFCASSLGGNTWEQYFGPGTRLTVT.

The chain joins TRBV7-6 to TRBJ2-7; weak D call: TRBD2 (7 bases). The germline V gene has CDR1 SGHVS and CDR2 FNYEAQ. The CDR3 totals 15 residues. V was clipped by 6 bases and J by 5 bases, with 20 bases between them. CDR3 DNA sequence: TGTGCCAGCAGACACTCAGAGGGGGGGTACCACGAGCAGTACTTC. This gives the protein CASRHSEGGYHEQYF.

This clonotype was seen only a few times. The rearrangement links TRBV5-1 to TRBJ2-6; TRBD1 aligns across 7 bases. The CDR3 length is 16 residues. Per germline, CDR1 SGHRS and CDR2 YFSETQ. The V gene end was trimmed by 4 bases and the J gene end by 2 bases; junction bases not matched to a gene: 6. The CDR3 coding sequence is TGCGCCAGCAGCCACATGACAGGGACTGGGGCCAACGTCCTGACTTTC. Protein product: CASSHMTGTGANVLTF.

The CDR3 loop reads CASSNPGQGEKLFF. CDR3 DNA: TGTGCCAGCAGCAACCCGGGACAGGGTGAAAAACTGTTTTTT. This rearrangement joins TRBV7-6 to TRBJ1-4, with 9 bases fitting TRBD1. With V trimmed by 5 bases and J by 7 bases, 5 bases remained unmatched. The CDR3 is 14 amino acids. The V gene's germline CDR1 is SGHVS and CDR2 FNYEAQ. The whole variable domain, filled in from reference TRBV7-6 and TRBJ1-4, reads GAGVSQSPRYKVTKRGQDVALRCDPISGHVSLYWYRQALGQGPEFLTYFNYEAQQDKSGLPNDRFSAERPEGSISTLTIQRTEQRDSAMYRCASSNPGQGEKLFFGSGTQLSVL.

The table lists this clonotype with a few counts. The genes are TRBV5-1 and TRBJ2-1; a weak D match, TRBD2 (5 bases). The V end was cut by 7 bases, the J end by 0 bases, with 20 bases between. Germline loops: CDR1 SGHRS, CDR2 YFSETQ. The CDR3 runs 17 residues. The CDR3 DNA sequence: TGCGCCAGCCCGACCGGGGAGCTTATTAACTCCTACAATGAGCAGTTCTTC. Translated: CASPTGELINSYNEQFF. Based on the CDR3 plus reference TRBV5-1 and TRBJ2-1, the full variable domain is KAGVTQTPRYLIKTRGQQVTLSCSPISGHRSVSWYQQTPGQGLQFLFEYFSETQRNKGNFPGRFSGRQFSNSRSEMNVSTLELGDSALYLCASPTGELINSYNEQFFGPGTRLTVL.

This clonotype was seen a handful of times. The chain couples TRBV20-1 to TRBJ1-1; 7 bases are a match to TRBD1. In germline, CDR1 is DFQATT, CDR2 SNEGSKA (reference sequence). The CDR3 extends over 14 amino acids. V gave up 1 base and J gave up 3 bases; unmatched junction bases: 5. The CDR3 bases are TGCAGTGCTAGAGGGGGAGGGGGCCACACTGAAGCTTTCTTT. Protein sequence: CSARGGGGHTEAFF.

The rearrangement uses TRBV28 and TRBJ2-7; the D gene is possibly TRBD2 (6 bases). Germline V gene sequence: CDR1 MDHEN, CDR2 SYDVKM. The CDR3 extends over 16 amino acids. Trimming removed 6 bases at V and 4 bases at J, with 22 bases between. CDR3 sequence reads: CASSSVGRPGRYEQYF. The CDR3 DNA sequence: TGTGCCAGCAGCTCCGTAGGCCGGCCCGGGAGATACGAGCAGTACTTC.

The table lists this clonotype with a few counts. The chain combines TRBV7-2 with TRBJ2-3, with 10 positions matching TRBD2. Germline assignment: CDR1 SGHTA and CDR2 FQGNSA. The J segment lost 4 bases and the V segment lost 1 base, leaving 8 bases of the junction unmatched. The CDR3 contains 17 residues. The CDR3 protein is CASSLVLAGVSADTQYF. Written as DNA, the CDR3 is TGTGCCAGCAGCTTAGTGCTAGCGGGAGTGAGTGCAGATACGCAGTATTTT.

V is TRBV7-2 and J is TRBJ1-5; the D gene is possibly TRBD1 (5 bases). V was shortened by 4 bases and J by 5 bases, with 9 bases between the two germline ends. Germline CDR1 and CDR2: SGHTA and FQGNSA. This CDR3 region has 13 residues. As DNA, the CDR3 is TGTGCCAGCAGCTCCAGGGTTGATCAGCCCCAGCATTTT. It yields the protein CASSSRVDQPQHF.

The chain carries TRBV12-3 or TRBV12-4 and TRBJ2-7; D is possibly TRBD2 (6 bases). The ends were cut back, 10 bases at V and 0 bases at J, with 19 bases in the middle. This CDR3 comprises 15 residues. The chain's CDR3 is CAIAGPGRVSYEQYF. CDR3 sequence (DNA): TGTGCCATTGCGGGACCGGGACGCGTCTCCTACGAGCAGTACTTC.

This clonotype was observed a few times. V and J are TRBV28 and TRBJ1-2, with 9 bases that match TRBD1. Trimming took 5 bases from V and 6 from J; bases not matched to a gene: 13. The CDR3 has 16 residues. Germline assignment: CDR1 MDHEN and CDR2 SYDVKM. The CDR3 here is CASSPPGAGQGHGYTF. The DNA for the CDR3 is TGTGCCAGCAGTCCCCCGGGGGCGGGACAGGGACATGGCTACACCTTC.

This clonotype was observed a few times. The J gene is TRBJ2-7, the V gene TRBV4-1; D is possibly TRBD1 (6 bases). The V end lost 4 bases, the J end lost 3 bases, and 16 bases lay between the germline ends. Germline loops: CDR1 MGHRA, CDR2 YSYEKL. There are 15 residues in the CDR3. CDR3: CASSLDSDSLYEQYF. For the CDR3, the DNA is TGCGCCAGCAGCCTCGACTCGGACAGTCTCTACGAGCAGTACTTC.

This clonotype was seen a handful of times. The chain combines TRBV11-2 with TRBJ2-5; TRBD1 matches 11 bases. The germline CDR1 and CDR2 sequences are SGHAT and FQNNGV. V was pared by 4 bases and J by 5 bases, with 9 bases of the junction left unmatched. This CDR3 is built from 16 residues. The CDR3 loop is CASSWGTGGLGETQYF. CDR3 DNA: TGTGCCAGCAGCTGGGGGACAGGGGGATTAGGGGAGACCCAGTACTTC.